Reported below is one TCR beta chain. What it binds is unknown. These data originate in a study of T cell responses to AZD1222 COVID-19 vaccine. Study-wide points: Recipients of AZD1222 seropositive at baseline numbered only five or six. Nearly half of unique spike-specific TCRs reportedly avoided B.1.351 and B.1.1.7 mutated regions.

V was shortened by 5 bases and J by 1 base, with 15 bases between the two germline ends. Germline values: CDR1 SGHRS, CDR2 YFSETQ. The CDR3 is 15 amino acids. The data were produced by immunoSEQ multiplex PCR, yet TCRdb's version contains in-frame clones alone and is incomplete. The sample lists about 140,000 clones, just over 85% seen once, with approximately 3.4% in the top ten. The chain employs TRBV5-1 and TRBJ1-1; possible D gene TRBD1, 6 bases. The specimen was peripheral blood, collected on day 0 of AZD1222 vaccination. This TCR derives from an adult in good health. The CDR3 protein is CASRGGTARNTEAFF. CDR3 coding DNA: TGCGCCAGCAGGGGGGGCACAGCGAGGAACACTGAAGCTTTCTTT. The full variable domain, its missing parts supplied by reference TRBV5-1 and TRBJ1-1, is KAGVTQTPRYLIKTRGQQVTLSCSPISGHRSVSWYQQTPGQGLQFLFEYFSETQRNKGNFPGRFSGRQFSNSRSEMNVSTLELGDSALYLCASRGGTARNTEAFFGQGTRLTVV.